This T cell receptor (beta chain) was recovered during a study of Ad26.COV2.S vaccination and SARS-CoV-2 variants. Study-wide context: A COV1001 Ad26.COV2.S trial-arm participant provided the sample. In the study, Ad26.COV2.S was injected intramuscularly once, or twice 56 days apart.

A few counts support this clone. What it recognizes is unknown. The CDR3 has 15 amino acids. Germline V gene data show CDR1 as SGHTA and CDR2 as FQGTGA. The V end was cut by 2 bases, the J end by 4 bases, with 14 bases between. Assay: immunoSEQ multiplex PCR; the TCRdb copy retains only in-frame clones and omits some. The table has a few hundred thousand clones, 85% to 90% seen once. General study results and limits: Marked by substantial breadth, spike-specific CD8+ and CD4+ T cell responses were reportedly seen after vaccination. Those who received the vaccine showed greater spike-specific TCR breadth than those given placebo.

Treatment: around 19 received Ad26.COV2.S at low or high dose, single or two shots; about 5 received placebo; per-sample allocation not given. Sample collection was performed on day 63 after the first vaccine or placebo injection. This rearrangement joins TRBV7-3 to TRBJ1-1; D unclear. The specimen comprised peripheral blood, sampled in a trial of Ad26.COV2.S vaccine versus placebo. The sequence derives from a person aged 18 to 59 who received the Ad26.COV2.S COVID-19 vaccine or a placebo. This chain's CDR3 is CASSLFSSVGTEAFF. For the CDR3, the DNA is TGTGCCAGCAGCTTATTCTCCTCGGTTGGCACTGAAGCTTTCTTT.